Listed below are T cell receptor beta chains from one sample, sequenced in a study of blood T cell repertoires in COVID-19. The protocol was immunoSEQ multiplex PCR, while the TCRdb copy is restricted to in-frame clones and leaves out a portion. The profile shows 170,000 or so clones, 84% of them singletons. Sequencing was carried out using peripheral blood. The receptors stem from a man between 18 and 29 years old with active or convalescent COVID-19. CDR3s include the opening cysteine and the closing phenylalanine or tryptophan. Each record gives: V gene, D gene, clone size, J gene, CDR3 DNA, CDR3 protein. D genes are given only for firm matches. Clone size is shown for a subset of rows, as once, few, many or a class of expanded clone.

TRBV2	TRBD1	NA	TRBJ1-6	TGTGCCAGCAAATCCGAGGGGGCGTTTAATTCACCCCTCCACTTT	CASKSEGAFNSPLHF
TRBV20-1	NA	NA	TRBJ1-1	TGCAGTGCTAGTCCAGGGATGGCTGAAGCTTTCTTT	CSASPGMAEAFF
TRBV5-1	TRBD2	NA	TRBJ2-7	TGCGCCAGCAGCACCATGAGCGGGGGAACCTACGAGCAGTACTTC	CASSTMSGGTYEQYF
TRBV5-1	TRBD1	NA	TRBJ2-3	TGCGCCAGCAGCTTGCGGGGACAGAGCACAGATACGCAGTATTTT	CASSLRGQSTDTQYF
TRBV14	TRBD1	NA	TRBJ2-1	TGTGCCAGCAGGCCTATTCAGGGACAGGGCGCCAACAATGAGCAGTTCTTC	CASRPIQGQGANNEQFF
TRBV4-1	TRBD2	once	TRBJ2-1	TGCGCCAGCAGCCCGGTAGGACTAGCATACAATGAGCAGTTCTTC	CASSPVGLAYNEQFF
TRBV27	NA	NA	TRBJ2-2	TGTGCCAGCAGGAAGACGCGGGGCACCGGGGAGCTGTTTTTT	CASRKTRGTGELFF
TRBV25-1	TRBD1	NA	TRBJ1-6	TGTGCCAGCAGTGGTTCAGGGGGCCTTTCACCCCTCCACTTT	CASSGSGGLSPLHF
TRBV10-2	NA	NA	TRBJ1-2	TGCGCCAGTGCCCGGGACATGAACTATGGCTACACCTTC	CASARDMNYGYTF
TRBV7-9	TRBD1	NA	TRBJ2-7	TGTGCCAGCAGCGTACAGGGGGCTCCATACGAGCAGTACTTC	CASSVQGAPYEQYF
TRBV15	TRBD2	NA	TRBJ2-5	TGTGCCACCAGCAGACCCCGGGGGGGGGCTAGGGAGACCCAGTACTTC	CATSRPRGGARETQYF
TRBV5-3	TRBD1	NA	TRBJ2-7	TGTGCCAGAAGCCGGACAGGGGCCTACGAGCAGTACTTC	CARSRTGAYEQYF
TRBV9	TRBD1	NA	TRBJ1-1	TGTGCCAGCAGCGTAGAGGGGACCTACCAGGGGGCAATAACTGAAGCTTTCTTT	CASSVEGTYQGAITEAFF
TRBV6-5	NA	NA	TRBJ1-2	TGTGCCAGCAGTTTTACAGGGCAGGGCTATGGCTACACCTTC	CASSFTGQGYGYTF
TRBV18	TRBD1	NA	TRBJ1-2	TGTGCCAGCTCACCAGGGACAGAAGCTAACTATGGCTACACCTTC	CASSPGTEANYGYTF
TRBV4-3	TRBD2	NA	TRBJ2-1	TGCGCCAGCAGCCAATGGGAGGGTTCCTCCTACAATGAGCAGTTCTTC	CASSQWEGSSYNEQFF
TRBV28	NA	few	TRBJ2-7	TGTGCCAGCAGTTCACGACAGGTGGCCTACGAGCAGTACTTC	CASSSRQVAYEQYF
TRBV7-2	TRBD1	NA	TRBJ2-7	TGTGCCAGCAGCTCCCCGGTCCCGGTAAGACAGGGGGCGCCCGTGCAGTACTTC	CASSSPVPVRQGAPVQYF
TRBV19	NA	NA	TRBJ2-3	TGTGCCAGTAGTAACAGTCTCACAGATACGCAGTATTTT	CASSNSLTDTQYF
TRBV11-1	TRBD1	NA	TRBJ2-1	TGTGCCAGCAGCAAGAGCCGGGACAGGGAGAACAATGAGCAGTTCTTC	CASSKSRDRENNEQFF
TRBV5-1	TRBD1	NA	TRBJ1-2	TGCGCCAGCAGCCTTCGCGTCGGGACAGGGGAGGACTATGGCTACACCTTC	CASSLRVGTGEDYGYTF
TRBV12-3/TRBV12-4	NA	NA	TRBJ2-1	TGTGCCAGCAGTCCCGGGGGAGAGCAGTTCTTC	CASSPGGEQFF
TRBV19	NA	NA	TRBJ1-2	TGTGCCAGTAGTATTGTTGACAGGTACTATGGCTACACCTTC	CASSIVDRYYGYTF
TRBV18	NA	NA	TRBJ2-3	TGTGCCAGCTCCCTTAGAGACACAGATACGCAGTATTTT	CASSLRDTDTQYF
TRBV6-5	TRBD1	NA	TRBJ1-2	TGTGCCAGCAGTCGGACAGGGACTAACTATGGCTACACCTTC	CASSRTGTNYGYTF
TRBV28	TRBD2	NA	TRBJ2-1	TGTGCCAGCAGTTCCGGCGGGAGCTCCTACAATGAGCAGTTCTTC	CASSSGGSSYNEQFF
TRBV5-5	TRBD2	NA	TRBJ2-3	TGTGCCAGCAGCCCGATTAGCGGGAAGGGGACAGATACGCAGTATTTT	CASSPISGKGTDTQYF
TRBV5-6	NA	NA	TRBJ1-5	TGTGCCAGCAGCTTGGGGGGGCAGTGGCCCAATCAGCCCCAGCATTTT	CASSLGGQWPNQPQHF
TRBV30	TRBD1	NA	TRBJ1-2	TGTGCCTGGAGTAGACAGGGAGTCGATCTTGGCTACACCTTC	CAWSRQGVDLGYTF
TRBV10-2	TRBD2	NA	TRBJ2-7	TGCGCCAGCACGGGACTAGCTTACGAGCAGTACTTC	CASTGLAYEQYF
TRBV5-1	TRBD1	once	TRBJ1-4	TGCGCCAGCAGCTTGGGACAGGGGGGCGAAAAACTGTTTTTT	CASSLGQGGEKLFF
TRBV5-1	NA	few	TRBJ1-1	TGCGCCAGCAGGGGAACCTCGAGGGATACTGAAGCTTTCTTT	CASRGTSRDTEAFF
TRBV6-2/TRBV6-3	NA	NA	TRBJ2-1	TGTGCCAGCAGTTCGACGTCGGGTAATGAGCAGTTCTTC	CASSSTSGNEQFF
TRBV11-2	TRBD1	NA	TRBJ2-7	TGTGCCAGCAGCTTAGACAGGGGGCCCCACGAGCAGTACTTC	CASSLDRGPHEQYF
TRBV5-6	TRBD2	NA	TRBJ2-5	TGTGCCAGCAGCTTGGTGGGGATTAGCGGGGGGGCCGAGACCCAGTACTTC	CASSLVGISGGAETQYF
TRBV20-1	TRBD2	NA	TRBJ2-3	TGCAGTGCTAGTGACGCGGGGGGGTCTCATATTATAGATACGCAGTATTTT	CSASDAGGSHIIDTQYF
TRBV18	TRBD1	NA	TRBJ1-1	TGTGCCAGCTCACCCGGACAGGGGAGGTTGAACACTGAAGCTTTCTTT	CASSPGQGRLNTEAFF
TRBV5-1	TRBD2	NA	TRBJ2-5	TGCGCCAGCAGCTTGGTCGGCGGGGGGGCCCCAGAGACCCAGTACTTC	CASSLVGGGAPETQYF
TRBV4-2	TRBD1	NA	TRBJ2-1	TGTGCCAGCAGCCGAGAGACAGGGAGCTCCTACAATGAGCAGTTCTTC	CASSRETGSSYNEQFF
TRBV28	NA	NA	TRBJ1-6	TGTGCCAGCAGTTTATGGACAGGCACTAATTCACCCCTCCACTTT	CASSLWTGTNSPLHF
TRBV6-6	TRBD2	NA	TRBJ2-1	TGTGCCAGCACACTAGCGGGAGTAAGTTTTCAGTTCTTC	CASTLAGVSFQFF
TRBV6-5	NA	once	TRBJ2-7	TGTGCCAGCACCGCGACAGGTGCCCCCTACGAGCAGTACTTC	CASTATGAPYEQYF
TRBV24-1	NA	NA	TRBJ2-5	TGTGCCACCAGTGATTTCAGGGTATCCCAAGAGACCCAGTACTTC	CATSDFRVSQETQYF
TRBV3-1/TRBV3-2	TRBD1	NA	TRBJ1-1	TGTGCCAGCAGCCCGCATATCAGACAGGGGATAGCTTTCTTT	CASSPHIRQGIAFF